One sample yielded the 9 T cell receptor beta chains listed below, sequenced in a study of PD-1 blockade in classical Hodgkin lymphoma. Relapse after autologous stem cell transplantation occurred in every patient, and brentuximab vedotin exposure varied. Assay used: immunoSEQ multiplex PCR; TCRdb lists only in-frame clones, some missing. The table lists around 36,000 clones, more than 75% of them singletons. Sequenced here: peripheral blood mononuclear cells (PBMCs), sampled at baseline. The receptors come from a human donor with classical Hodgkin lymphoma.

The chain couples TRBV10-3 to TRBJ2-4; 12 bases agree with TRBD2. V shed 2 bases and J 0 bases; nucleotides not matched to a gene: 14. Per the germline V gene, CDR1 is ENHRY and CDR2 is SYGVKD. The CDR3 contains 21 residues. CDR3 residues: CAISEGSRPSGGALAKNIQYF. CDR3 DNA: TGTGCCATCAGTGAGGGGTCAAGACCTAGCGGGGGGGCTCTAGCCAAAAACATTCAGTACTTC.

This sequence joins TRBV14 and TRBJ1-1; unclear D gene. With 4 bases removed from V and 0 bases from J, the gap between germline ends came to 3 bases. In germline, CDR1 is SGHDN, CDR2 FVKESK. The CDR3 extends over 12 amino acids. The CDR3 spells CASSLMNTEAFF. The DNA for the CDR3 is TGTGCCAGCAGCCTTATGAACACTGAAGCTTTCTTT.

The chain recombines TRBV2 with TRBJ2-1; D assignment may be TRBD1 or TRBD2 (5 bases each). CDR1 SNHLY and CDR2 FYNNEI come from the germline V gene. The CDR3 is made up of 15 amino acids. V was shortened by 5 bases and J by 5 bases, with 16 bases between the two germline ends. Here the CDR3 DNA reads TGTGCCAGCAGTTACATCGGGACGGAAAACAATGAGCAGTTCTTC. As protein: CASSYIGTENNEQFF.

This chain links TRBV9 with TRBJ1-6; 7 bases map to TRBD1. Per germline, CDR1 SGDLS and CDR2 YYNGEE. The junction had 7 bases not matched to a gene; V was cut back by 0 bases and J by 7 bases. The CDR3 runs 16 residues. The CDR3 DNA sequence: TGTGCCAGCAGCGTAGATAGTACAGGGGAAAATTCACCCCTCCACTTT. Translating it yields CASSVDSTGENSPLHF.

The rearrangement links TRBV5-1 to TRBJ1-2, with a possible D match to TRBD1 (5 bases). V shed 0 bases and J shed 0 bases, with 9 bases lying between them. The CDR3 has 15 amino acids. Looked up from germline, CDR1 is SGHRS and CDR2 is YFSETQ. The CDR3 sequence is CASSLGGTANYGYTF. The CDR3 DNA reads TGCGCCAGCAGCTTGGGCGGGACGGCTAACTATGGCTACACCTTC.

CDR3 sequence (DNA): TGTGCCAGCAGCTGGGGGGGATTCTCTGGAAACACCATATATTTT. This codes for CASSWGGFSGNTIYF. The J gene is TRBJ1-3, the V gene TRBV7-9; D is perhaps TRBD1 (5 bases). Germline lookup yields CDR1 SEHNR and CDR2 FQNEAQ (reference sequence). Trimming cost V 4 bases and J 0 bases, with 10 bases left between them. The CDR3 contains 15 residues.

The table lists this clone with a count of one. The chain employs TRBV9 and TRBJ1-1, with 12 bases aligning to TRBD1. This CDR3 contains 16 residues. The trim removed 4 bases at V and 10 bases at J, leaving 14 bases unmatched. Germline V CDR1 and CDR2: SGDLS, YYNGEE. CDR3 bases: TGTGCCAGCAGCCAAAATCCGGGACAGGGGGCGCAAGGAGCTTTCTTT. It is translated as CASSQNPGQGAQGAFF.

V gene TRBV7-3 combines with J gene TRBJ2-5, with D tentatively TRBD1 (5 bases). The germline CDR1 and CDR2 sequences are SGHTA and FQGTGA. Deletions cut 2 bases from V and 2 bases from J, with 12 bases between. The CDR3 loop spans 15 amino acids. The CDR3, as DNA: TGTGCCAGCAGCTTATCAGGGATTGGGCAAGAGACCCAGTACTTC. Translated, it gives CASSLSGIGQETQYF.

This clone was counted between two and nine times. The chain carries TRBV5-1 and TRBJ2-3; possible D gene TRBD2, 7 bases. Germline V gives CDR1 SGHRS, CDR2 YFSETQ. There are 16 residues in the CDR3. Trimming removed 1 base at V and 1 base at J, with 13 bases between. The CDR3 spells CASSLSGGRGTDTQYF. In DNA form, the CDR3 reads TGCGCCAGCAGCTTGTCCGGGGGGCGGGGCACAGATACGCAGTATTTT.